The TCR beta chain described here comes from a study of T-cell reconstitution after alpha-beta-depleted transplantation in children. Study-level results: Surviving thymic progenitors and recipient T cells were the source of high TCRbeta diversity at day 60 in some patients. Newly produced T cells mostly accounted for T-cell counts and diversity one year post-transplant.

Unique molecular identifiers were incorporated into the prepared TCRbeta library. TCRdb processed the PCR reads anew with MiXCR; each CDR3 protein has one entry. The table records 700,000 to 950,000 distinct CDR3 sequences, approximately 15% of them present only once. CDR1 is SEHNR, CDR2 FQNEAQ, per germline (reference sequence). The CDR3 spans 16 residues. V was cut by 1 base and J by 0 bases, with 10 bases left in between. In this sample, this clonotype turned up many times. Its antigen is still unknown. J is TRBJ2-1 and V is TRBV7-9; TRBD1 might be the D (5 bases). The source is a male patient between 10 and 17 years old who had a stem cell transplant for acute lymphoblastic leukemia, so the T cells may come from the graft donor. The sequencing used PBMCs, mostly from graft donor cells, collected 360 days after TCRalphabeta/CD19-depleted stem cell transplant. CDR3 region: CASSLEGGASYNEQFF. In DNA form, the CDR3 reads TGTGCCAGCAGCTTAGAGGGTGGGGCCTCCTACAATGAGCAGTTCTTC. The full variable domain, in which reference TRBV7-9 and TRBJ2-1 provide the parts outside the CDR3, is DTGVSQNPRHKITKRGQNVTFRCDPISEHNRLYWYRQTLGQGPEFLTYFQNEAQLEKSRLLSDRFSAERPKGSFSTLEIQRTEQGDSAMYLCASSLEGGASYNEQFFGPGTRLTVL.